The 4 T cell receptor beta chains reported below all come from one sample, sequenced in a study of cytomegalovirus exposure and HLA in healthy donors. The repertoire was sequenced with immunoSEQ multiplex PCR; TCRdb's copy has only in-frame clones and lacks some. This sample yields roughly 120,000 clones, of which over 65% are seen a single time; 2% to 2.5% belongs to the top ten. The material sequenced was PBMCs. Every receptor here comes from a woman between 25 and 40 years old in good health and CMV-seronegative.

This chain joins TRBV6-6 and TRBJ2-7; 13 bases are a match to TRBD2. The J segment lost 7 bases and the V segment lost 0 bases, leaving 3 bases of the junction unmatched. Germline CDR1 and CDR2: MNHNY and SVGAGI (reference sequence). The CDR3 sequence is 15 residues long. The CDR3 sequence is CASSYSRTSGGEQYF. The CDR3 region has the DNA TGTGCCAGCAGTTACTCCCGGACTAGCGGGGGAGAGCAGTACTTC.

The CDR3 region is CASSRRGLTGYTGELFF. In nucleotides, the CDR3 is TGTGCCAGCAGCCGACGCGGGCTGACAGGATACACCGGGGAGCTGTTTTTT. The chain uses TRBV7-2 and TRBJ2-2, with D possibly TRBD1 on 6 matching bases. There are 17 residues in the CDR3. V lost 5 bases, J lost 3 bases, and 19 bases lay in between. Germline V gives CDR1 SGHTA, CDR2 FQGNSA.

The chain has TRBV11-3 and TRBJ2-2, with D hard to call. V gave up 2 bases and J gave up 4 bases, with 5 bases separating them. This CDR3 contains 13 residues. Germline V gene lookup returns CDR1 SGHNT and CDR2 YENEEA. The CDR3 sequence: CASSLLLTGELFF. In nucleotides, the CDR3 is TGTGCCAGCAGCTTACTACTCACCGGGGAGCTGTTTTTT. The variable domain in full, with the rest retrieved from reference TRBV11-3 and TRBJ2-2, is EAGVVQSPRYKIIEKKQPVAFWCNPISGHNTLYWYLQNLGQGPELLIRYENEEAVDDSQLPKDRFSAERLKGVDSTLKIQPAELGDSAVYLCASSLLLTGELFFGEGSRLTVL.

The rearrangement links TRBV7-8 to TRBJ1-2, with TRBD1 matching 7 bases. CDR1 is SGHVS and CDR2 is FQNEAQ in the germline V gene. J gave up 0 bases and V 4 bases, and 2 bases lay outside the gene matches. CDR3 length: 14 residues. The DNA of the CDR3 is TGTGCCAGCAGCTCGGGACAGACTAACTATGGCTACACCTTC. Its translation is CASSSGQTNYGYTF.